This T cell receptor (beta chain) was captured in a study of blood T cell repertoires in COVID-19. Unmatched junction bases numbered 8, after V lost 6 bases and J lost 3 bases. CDR3 length: 15 residues. In germline, CDR1 is MNHEY, CDR2 SVGAGI. Sequenced by immunoSEQ multiplex PCR; TCRdb stores in-frame clones only, minus some. Among about 200,000 clones listed, approximately 90% were seen once. The TCR sequence derives from a young man who had recovered from COVID-19. The V gene is TRBV6-5, the J gene TRBJ2-1; 7 nucleotides align to TRBD1. Input material: PBMCs or T cells enriched from blood (not recorded which). This CDR3 reads CASSVPGQFYNEQFF. CDR3 sequence (DNA): TGTGCCAGCAGCGTCCCGGGACAGTTCTACAATGAGCAGTTCTTC.